The subject of this entry is one T cell receptor (beta chain). This record comes from a study of blood T cell repertoires in COVID-19. Study details: Some COVID-19 samples were acute and others convalescent; all came from the United States, Italy and Spain. PBMCs, B-cell-depleted T cells, or T cells provided the cDNA or gDNA that made up the material.

In the original workflow: For nucleated cells, counts were estimated from reference gene primer amplification. Assay: immunoSEQ multiplex PCR; the TCRdb copy retains only in-frame clones and omits some. From that table come the V and J calls and clone size; the DNA was used to work out D and trimming. The sample consists of 100,000 to 150,000 clones, over 80% of them appearing once. The TCR was taken from a man between 35 and 55 years old with active or convalescent COVID-19. Material for sequencing was peripheral blood.

The CDR3 here is CARSLGRQATLPDSPLHF. The CDR3 nucleotides are TGTGCCAGAAGCTTGGGCCGACAGGCCACTCTCCCCGATTCACCCCTCCACTTT. The V gene is TRBV5-3, the J gene TRBJ1-6, with D perhaps matching TRBD1 (6 bases). TRBV5-3 is known as an ORF, though its function is uncertain. V lost 0 bases and J 8 bases, leaving 21 bases between the germline ends. The CDR3 is made up of 18 amino acids.